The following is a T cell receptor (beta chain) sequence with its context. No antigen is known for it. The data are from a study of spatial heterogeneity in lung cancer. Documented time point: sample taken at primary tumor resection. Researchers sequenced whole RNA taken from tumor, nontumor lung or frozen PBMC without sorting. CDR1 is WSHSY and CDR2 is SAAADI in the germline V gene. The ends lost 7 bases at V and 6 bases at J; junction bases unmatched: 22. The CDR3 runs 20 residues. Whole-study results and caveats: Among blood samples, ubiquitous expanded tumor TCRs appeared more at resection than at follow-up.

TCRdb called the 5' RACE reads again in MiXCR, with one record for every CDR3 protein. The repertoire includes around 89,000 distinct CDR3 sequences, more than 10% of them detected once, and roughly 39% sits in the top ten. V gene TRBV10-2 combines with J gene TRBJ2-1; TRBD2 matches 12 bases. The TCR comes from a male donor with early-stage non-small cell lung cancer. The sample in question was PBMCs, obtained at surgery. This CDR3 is CASTSSQTGLAGGAGNEQFF. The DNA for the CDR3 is TGCGCCAGCACCTCCTCCCAGACAGGGCTAGCGGGGGGGGCCGGCAATGAGCAGTTCTTC.